The T cell receptor (beta chain) under discussion was sequenced for a study of T cells in Graves' hyperthyroidism and ophthalmopathy. This clonotype showed up many times. The antigen is unknown. Germline trimming cut 2 bases from V and 5 bases from J; bases unmatched to any gene: 3. This CDR3 is 13 amino acids long. Germline loops: CDR1 SGHKS, CDR2 YYEKEE (reference sequence). Study-wide results and limits: Most thyroid clonotypes expanded above 0.001 were also detected in blood.

RNA transcripts provided the source from which TCR beta CDR3 regions were amplified. HTBI primers were employed in a first-round RT-PCR of the TCR CDR3. TCRdb used MiXCR to reprocess the multiplex PCR reads, holding one entry per CDR3 protein. The data show fewer than 750,000 distinct CDR3 sequences, around 42% seen once. With a duration under 2 months, the hyperthyroidism was newly diagnosed in patients aged 18 to 65. The chain carries TRBV5-5 and TRBJ1-2; TRBD1 aligns across 7 bases. This clonotype was obtained from a woman under 30 with Graves' hyperthyroidism. The sequencing input was peripheral blood or thyroid tissue (not recorded which). Here the CDR3 reads CASSFGDSYGYTF. The CDR3 DNA follows: TGTGCCAGCAGCTTTGGGGACAGTTATGGCTACACCTTC.